This record concerns one TCR beta chain sequence. This clonotype occurred many times. Its antigen target is currently unknown. No base quality values were provided; no much bigger clone lies one nucleotide off. For unsorted PBMC libraries, 2 million PBMCs were used after storage in RNAlater at -80 degrees C until RNA extraction. Peripheral blood was subjected to Ficoll-Hypaque density gradient centrifugation to isolate PBMCs, which were then cryopreserved in liquid nitrogen. This specimen belongs to a study of neurological immune-mediated disorders (dated by TCRdb to between 2018 and 2021). Broadly, across the study: Using UMI-based sequencing, the study compared peripheral blood TCR-beta repertoires from patients with HTLV-I-associated myelopathy (HAM/TSP), patients with multiple sclerosis, and healthy controls. The cohort included some 66 subjects: roughly 15 with HAM/TSP, about 34 with multiple sclerosis, and approximately 20 healthy controls. Alongside PBMC samples, the set of around 99 TCR-beta libraries contained longitudinal samples, technical triplicates, and paired CD4+ and CD8+ T-cell subsets that had been sorted. Points the paper makes about the study in general: No identical CDR3 amino acid sequences were found to be shared among expanded clones across subjects, suggesting that TCR-beta repertoires were private in all groups. TCR clonal expansion was greatest in HAM/TSP patients and smallest in MS patients, who ranked below even healthy controls.

cDNA was synthesized by template-switch 5'RACE using a primer with a 10-nucleotide random unique molecular identifier that tagged each TCR transcript. Over 180 million TCR-beta sequences, covering 15-18 subjects, were produced in each sequencing run. Total RNA was extracted with the RNeasy kit. The KAPA Real-time Library Amplification kit was used to amplify TCR-beta VDJ regions with primers for the TCR constant region and the 5'RACE anchor. A first PCR added sample indexes and Illumina adaptors, and a second PCR then raised library yield. The roughly 650 bp TCR product was size-selected on a 2% E-gel SizeSelection system after Ampure bead purification. Before pooling, library quality was assessed on a Bioanalyzer, concentration was determined with Qubit, and library quantification was performed with the Kapa Library Quantification kit. An Illumina HiSeq 2500 was used to sequence the libraries paired-end at 2 x 150 bp. To increase sequence diversity, roughly 24-32% phiX was spiked into each library pool. The source study handled its data this way. Quality-filtered reads were processed with the UMI-based MiGEC pipeline, which removed over 75% of raw TCR sequences during error correction. IMGT germline references were used for aligning VDJ genes, and each clonotype was defined as a unique CDR3 amino acid sequence together with its V-J genes. Clonal expansion, Shannon diversity and CDR3 relatedness (CalcPairwiseDistances, ClusterSamples) were evaluated with VDJtools, and phylogenetic trees were built with CLCbio workbench. Expanded clones were defined as having at least 8 unique UMIs, based on coefficient-of-variation modelling across technical triplicates. The public reads were quality trimmed at Q25 with fastp and then assembled into clones with MiXCR by TCRdb, keeping productive beta chains. Rows with one shared CDR3 protein collapse into an entry with the most common genes and DNA. The V and J calls were determined by TCRdb, not by the authors. For this sample there are around 64,000 distinct CDR3 sequences; about an eighth appear just once. 9.5% to 12% of the sample rests with the top ten.

The clonotype comes from a woman aged 60 to 75 with HTLV-1-associated myelopathy (HAM/TSP). The sequenced material came from PBMCs.

The CDR3 loop reads CASSLSNVGSYEQYF. In nucleotide form, the sequence is TGTGCCAGCAGCTTATCTAATGTGGGCAGCTACGAGCAGTACTTC. The rearranged chain carries TRBV7-2 and TRBJ2-7; a confident D gene designation cannot be given. The CDR3 runs 15 residues from the cysteine to the phenylalanine. Solely the CDR3 DNA is kept, with 45 bases framed from the first base. CDR1 SGHTA and CDR2 FQGNSA were looked up in the germline V gene. At the junction V is shortened by 2 bases and J by 3 bases, with 14 bases in between.